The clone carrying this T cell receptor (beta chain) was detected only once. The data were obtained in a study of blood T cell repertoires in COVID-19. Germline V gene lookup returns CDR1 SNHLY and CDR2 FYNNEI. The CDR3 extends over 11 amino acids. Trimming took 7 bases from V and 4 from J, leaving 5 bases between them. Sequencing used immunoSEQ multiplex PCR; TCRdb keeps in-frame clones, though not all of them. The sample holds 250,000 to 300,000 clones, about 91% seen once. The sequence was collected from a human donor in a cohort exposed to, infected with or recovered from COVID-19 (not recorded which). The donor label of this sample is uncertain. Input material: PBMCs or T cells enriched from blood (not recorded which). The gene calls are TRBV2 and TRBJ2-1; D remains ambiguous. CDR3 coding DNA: TGTGCCAGCACCCAATACAATGAGCAGTTCTTC. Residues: CASTQYNEQFF.